The text below deals with one T cell receptor (beta chain). This clonotype came up a few times. Its antigen remains unidentified. No per-base quality is available; no much larger clone lies one base away. Sequencing relied on an Illumina HiSeq 2500. TCR beta libraries were prepared by quantitative 5'-RACE with molecular barcodes. The published analysis was carried out like this. To identify disease-linked TCR variants, a new computational method was used, one built on a probabilistic model of VDJ rearrangement. TCRdb trimmed public reads at Q25 via fastp, called clones via MiXCR and kept in-frame beta chains. All rows with the same CDR3 protein become a single entry with the most common DNA and genes. TCRdb, not the original authors, processed these V and J calls. The sample table contains 150,000 to 250,000 distinct CDR3 sequences; only one count was recorded for around 13% of them. 16% of the sample comes from the top ten.

These data are taken from a study of CD8 T cells in ankylosing spondylitis (dated by TCRdb to between 2016 and 2019). With respect to the entire study: The study profiled T cell receptor beta repertoires in healthy donors and ankylosing spondylitis patients to find disease-linked TCR variants. The full study cohort was made up of 25 ankylosing spondylitis patients and roughly 100 healthy donors. Peripheral blood was sampled, and synovial fluid was additionally collected from ankylosing spondylitis patients.

Summary of the overall study and its limitations: A CD8+ phenotype was shown by the disease-linked clones, which were found at relatively low frequencies in peripheral blood. Blood from ankylosing spondylitis patients appeared to be characterized by a TCR beta motif composed of eight or nine highly homologous amino acid variants. According to the report, matched synovial fluid samples from ankylosing spondylitis patients were significantly enriched for the disease-linked clones. Some motif variants were previously reported in synovial fluid and blood of reactive arthritis patients, suggesting common disease-initiation mechanisms.

The CDR3, cysteine through phenylalanine, is 15 amino acids long. Only the CDR3 part of the read is kept: 45 bases, read in frame from the first base. V loses 3 bases of germline sequence and J loses 5 bases, and the interval between the two ends is 14 bases. The source is a male donor with ankylosing spondylitis or in good health (not recorded which). The sample taken for sequencing was blood, either unsorted or a sorted T cell fraction (not recorded which). The V and J segments used are TRBV12-3 or TRBV12-4 and TRBJ2-1, with no confident D gene call. The DNA reads TGTGCCAGCAGTTTTTTCGGAGCCCCGCACAATGAGCAGTTCTTC. This codes for CASSFFGAPHNEQFF.